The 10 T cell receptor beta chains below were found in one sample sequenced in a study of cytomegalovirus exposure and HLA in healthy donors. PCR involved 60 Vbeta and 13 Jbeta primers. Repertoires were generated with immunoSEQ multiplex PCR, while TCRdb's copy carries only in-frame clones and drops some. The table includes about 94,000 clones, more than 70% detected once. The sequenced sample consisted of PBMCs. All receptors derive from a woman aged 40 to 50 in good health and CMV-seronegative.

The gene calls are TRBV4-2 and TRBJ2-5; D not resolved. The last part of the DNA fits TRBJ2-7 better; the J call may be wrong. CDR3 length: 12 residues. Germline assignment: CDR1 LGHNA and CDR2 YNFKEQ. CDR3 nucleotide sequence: TGTGCCAGCAGCCAAGAGCACTACGAGCAGTACTTC. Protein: CASSQEHYEQYF.

This CDR3 is CASSGGQTSNQPQHF. CDR3 sequence (DNA): TGTGCCAGCAGTGGGGGACAGACTAGCAATCAGCCCCAGCATTTT. The chain joins TRBV2 to TRBJ1-5; 7 nucleotides align to TRBD1. Germline V gene data show CDR1 as SNHLY and CDR2 as FYNNEI. V trimming: 4 bases; J trimming: 0 bases; junction bases outside the gene matches: 3. The CDR3 is made up of 15 amino acids.

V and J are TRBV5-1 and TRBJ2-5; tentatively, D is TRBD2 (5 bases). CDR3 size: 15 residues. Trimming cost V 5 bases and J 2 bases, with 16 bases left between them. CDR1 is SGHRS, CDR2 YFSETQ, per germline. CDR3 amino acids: CASRAPGRTQETQYF. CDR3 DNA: TGCGCCAGCAGAGCCCCTGGACGGACTCAAGAGACCCAGTACTTC.

This chain's CDR3 is CASSKGGQGAGEQYF. In DNA, the CDR3 is TGTGCCAGCAGCAAGGGAGGTCAGGGGGCAGGGGAGCAGTACTTC. The chain couples TRBV5-4 to TRBJ2-7, with 8 bases aligning to TRBD1. Losses at the gene ends were 4 bases for V and 7 bases for J; bases not matched to a gene: 13. The CDR3 extends over 15 amino acids. Germline-derived CDR1 and CDR2 are SGHNT and YYREEE (reference sequence). Using reference TRBV5-4 and TRBJ2-7 for the parts outside the CDR3, the full variable domain is ETGVTQSPTHLIKTRGQQVTLRCSSQSGHNTVSWYQQALGQGPQFIFQYYREEENGRGNFPPRFSGLQFPNYSSELNVNALELDDSALYLCASSKGGQGAGEQYFGPGTRLTVT.

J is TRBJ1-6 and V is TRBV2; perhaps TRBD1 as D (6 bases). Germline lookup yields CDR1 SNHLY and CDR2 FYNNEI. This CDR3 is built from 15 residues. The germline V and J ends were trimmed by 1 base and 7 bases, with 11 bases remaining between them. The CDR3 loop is CASSEGPQGNSPLHF. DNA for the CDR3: TGTGCCAGCAGTGAAGGCCCGCAGGGGAATTCACCCCTCCACTTT.

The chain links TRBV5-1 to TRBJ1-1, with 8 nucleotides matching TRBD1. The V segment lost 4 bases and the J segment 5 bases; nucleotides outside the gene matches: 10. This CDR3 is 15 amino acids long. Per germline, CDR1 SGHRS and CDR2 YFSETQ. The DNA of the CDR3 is TGCGCCAGCAGCCCCGGGACAGGAGGTTGGACTGAAGCTTTCTTT. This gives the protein CASSPGTGGWTEAFF.

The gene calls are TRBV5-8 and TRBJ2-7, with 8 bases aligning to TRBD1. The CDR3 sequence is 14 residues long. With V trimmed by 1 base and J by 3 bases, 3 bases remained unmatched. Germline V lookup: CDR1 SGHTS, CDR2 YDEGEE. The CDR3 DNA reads TGTGCCAGCAGCTTGAGACAGGGGAACTACGAGCAGTACTTC. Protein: CASSLRQGNYEQYF.

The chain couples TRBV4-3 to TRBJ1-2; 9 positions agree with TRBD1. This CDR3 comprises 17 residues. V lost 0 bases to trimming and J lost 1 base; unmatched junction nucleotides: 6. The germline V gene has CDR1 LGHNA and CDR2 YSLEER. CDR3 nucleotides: TGCGCCAGCAGCCAAGATCTGGGGACAGGGAATAACTATGGCTACACCTTC. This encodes CASSQDLGTGNNYGYTF.

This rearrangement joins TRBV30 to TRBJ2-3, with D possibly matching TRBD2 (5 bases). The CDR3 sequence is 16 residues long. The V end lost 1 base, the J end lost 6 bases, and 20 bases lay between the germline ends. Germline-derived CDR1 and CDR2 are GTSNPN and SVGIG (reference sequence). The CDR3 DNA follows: TGTGCCTGGAGTGCCTTCCAGGTTAGGAGGTTCGATACGCAGTATTTT. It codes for CAWSAFQVRRFDTQYF.

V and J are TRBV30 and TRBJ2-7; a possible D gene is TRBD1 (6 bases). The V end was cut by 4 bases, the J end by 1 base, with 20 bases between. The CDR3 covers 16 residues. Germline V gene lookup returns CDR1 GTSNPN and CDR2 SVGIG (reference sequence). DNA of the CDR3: TGTGCCTGGACGCGTAAGAGGGGACAAGAATCCTACGAGCAGTACTTC. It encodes CAWTRKRGQESYEQYF.